Included here is one TCR beta chain sequence, with context. Its antigen remains unknown. Treatment defined: roughly 20 received Ad26.COV2.S at low or high dose, single or two shots; 5 received placebo; per-sample allocation not given. Day 63 after the first vaccine or placebo injection was the time point for sampling. The sample is drawn from a study of Ad26.COV2.S vaccination and SARS-CoV-2 variants. General study findings and limits: Quantification of TCR breadth and depth may have yielded underestimates of total T cell responses. It was reported that spike-specific CD8+ and CD4+ T cell responses were substantially broad after vaccination.

Profiling relied on immunoSEQ multiplex PCR, and the TCRdb table lists in-frame clones only, not all of them. This table holds 400,000 to 450,000 clones, around 90% found once. The CDR3 contains 12 residues. Between the trimmed V and J ends, which lost 4 bases and 10 bases, there was a span of 11 bases. CDR1 and CDR2 (germline): SGHAT, FQNNGV. The sample in question was peripheral blood, obtained in a trial of Ad26.COV2.S vaccine versus placebo. The chain has TRBV11-2 and TRBJ2-1, with no clear D. The receptor comes from a person between 18 and 60 years old who received the Ad26.COV2.S COVID-19 vaccine or a placebo. The chain's CDR3 is CASSSRIPEQFF. DNA for the CDR3: TGTGCCAGCAGCTCCCGGATTCCAGAGCAGTTCTTC. The whole variable domain, remainder taken from reference TRBV11-2 and TRBJ2-1, is EAGVAQSPRYKIIEKRQSVAFWCNPISGHATLYWYQQILGQGPKLLIQFQNNGVVDDSQLPKDRFSAERLKGVDSTLKIQPAKLEDSAVYLCASSSRIPEQFFGPGTRLTVL.